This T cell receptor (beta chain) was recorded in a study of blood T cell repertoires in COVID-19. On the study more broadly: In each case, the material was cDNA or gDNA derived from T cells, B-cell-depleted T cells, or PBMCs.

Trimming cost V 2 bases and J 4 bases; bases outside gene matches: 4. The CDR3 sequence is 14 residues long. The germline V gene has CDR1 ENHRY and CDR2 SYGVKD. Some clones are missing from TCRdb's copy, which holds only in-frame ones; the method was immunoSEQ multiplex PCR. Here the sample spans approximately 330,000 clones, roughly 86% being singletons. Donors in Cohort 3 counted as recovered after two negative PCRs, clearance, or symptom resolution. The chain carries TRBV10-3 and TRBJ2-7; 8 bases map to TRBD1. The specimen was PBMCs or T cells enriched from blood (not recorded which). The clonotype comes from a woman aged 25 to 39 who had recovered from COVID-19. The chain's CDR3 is CAISEPGGGYEQYF. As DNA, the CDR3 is TGTGCCATCAGTGAGCCAGGGGGCGGATACGAGCAGTACTTC.